The subject of this entry is one TCR beta chain. The record originates from a study of cytotoxic CD8 clonotypes in ibrutinib-treated CLL. Study details: Average yields of approximately 230,000 productive templates and 80,000 to 95,000 productive rearrangements characterized the samples.

Germline V gene lookup returns CDR1 MGHRA and CDR2 YSYEKL. Losses at the gene ends were 3 bases for V and 6 bases for J; bases not matched to a gene: 7. The CDR3 spans 16 residues. The table came from immunoSEQ multiplex PCR; TCRdb's copy has only in-frame clones and leaves some out. The table includes 100,000 to 150,000 clones, 80% to 90% detected once. V and J are TRBV4-1 and TRBJ2-3; 12 bases line up with TRBD2. This TCR was recovered from a human donor with chronic lymphocytic leukemia. The source was PBMCs, collected after 24 months of ibrutinib treatment. CDR3 sequence reads: CASSQPLAGGFDTQYF. CDR3 sequence (DNA): TGCGCCAGCAGCCAGCCACTAGCGGGAGGTTTCGATACGCAGTATTTT.